These 18 T cell receptor beta chains share one sample of origin, sequenced in a study of vaccination effects on CD4 cells after COVID-19 (dated by TCRdb to the early 2020s). Antigen specificity for these receptors is unknown. Libraries were prepared through the immunoSEQ multiplex PCR assay. TCRdb holds this immuneACCESS table with in-frame rearrangements only. Some clones are missing; in checked studies, unresolved V genes explain under half, and the rest has no known cause. A total of more than 30,000 clones appear in this sample, approximately 70% of them only once. The ten biggest clones cover approximately 3.6% of the sample. After about 9 days of culture, CD4+ T cells were isolated with the EasySep CD4+ T cell isolation kit. Material: CD4+ T cells from PBMCs cultured without peptide, obtained before COVID-19 vaccination. These receptors were obtained from a human donor who received a COVID-19 vaccine.

The chain links TRBV6-1 to TRBJ2-6, with TRBD1 matching over 8 bases. The CDR3 has 20 residues. The germline CDR1 and CDR2 sequences are MNHNS and SASEGT. With V trimmed by 3 bases and J by 0 bases, 13 bases remained unmatched. The CDR3 sequence is CASSDRDRIRIISGANVLTF. CDR3 coding DNA: TGTGCCAGCAGTGATCGGGACAGGATTCGGATAATCTCTGGGGCCAACGTCCTGACTTTC.

The rearrangement joins TRBV6-5 to TRBJ2-3, with D perhaps TRBD2 (5 bases). The CDR3 has 13 residues. Trimming cost V 8 bases and J 2 bases, with 11 bases left between them. Germline CDR1 and CDR2: MNHEY and SVGAGI. The CDR3 is CASGSGNTDTQYF. The CDR3 DNA is TGTGCCAGCGGATCGGGGAACACAGATACGCAGTATTTT.

This chain uses TRBV4-1 with TRBJ2-5; D is undetermined. Germline CDR1 MGHRA, CDR2 YSYEKL. CDR3 size: 13 residues. The V end was cut by 0 bases, the J end by 5 bases, with 7 bases between. In nucleotides, the CDR3 is TGCGCCAGCAGCCAAGATAATTCGGAGACCCAGTACTTC. This sequence encodes CASSQDNSETQYF.

The chain couples TRBV19 to TRBJ2-5; the match to TRBD2 covers 11 bases. Germline V CDR1 and CDR2: LNHDA, SQIVND (reference sequence). Trimming removed 8 bases from V and 1 base from J; junction bases left unmatched: 3. The CDR3 is 14 amino acids. CDR3 nucleotide sequence: TGTGCCAGTGGTAGCGGGGGGGTCCAAGAGACCCAGTACTTC. Its translation is CASGSGGVQETQYF.

The chain employs TRBV18 and TRBJ1-1, with a weak D call TRBD1 (5 bases). CDR1 is KGHSH, CDR2 LQKENI, per germline. The CDR3 totals 15 residues. Trimming cost V 3 bases and J 2 bases, with 13 bases left between them. DNA for the CDR3: TGTGCCAGCTCACCCGGGGACCTAACTAACACTGAAGCTTTCTTT. It yields the protein CASSPGDLTNTEAFF.

This clone has just a few counts. The CDR3 spells CASSLAGTGGERNTIYF. As DNA, the CDR3 is TGTGCCAGCAGCTTGGCCGGGACAGGGGGAGAGCGAAACACCATATATTTT. The V gene is TRBV7-9, the J gene TRBJ1-3, with 11 bases that match TRBD1. This CDR3 has 17 residues. The germline gives CDR1 SEHNR, CDR2 FQNEAQ (reference sequence). V gave up 3 bases and J gave up 5 bases; unmatched junction bases: 9.

The sample holds a few counts of this clone. This sequence joins TRBV19 and TRBJ1-1, with D possibly being TRBD1 (5 bases). CDR3 length: 14 amino acids. V lost 3 bases to trimming and J lost 1 base, with 9 bases between them. Germline loops: CDR1 LNHDA, CDR2 SQIVND (reference sequence). The CDR3 coding sequence is TGTGCCAGTAGTATGTGGGGGGAGAACACTGAAGCTTTCTTT. Encoded protein: CASSMWGENTEAFF.

CDR3 sequence (DNA): TGTGCCAGCAGCTGGGACAGGGGAAGCACTGAAGCTTTCTTT. It specifies CASSWDRGSTEAFF. The genes are TRBV5-4 and TRBJ1-1; 10 bases match TRBD1. The germline V gene has CDR1 SGHNT and CDR2 YYREEE (reference sequence). This CDR3 is built from 14 residues. Unmatched junction bases numbered 3, after V lost 3 bases and J lost 4 bases.

This rearrangement joins TRBV5-1 to TRBJ2-7; D uncertain. This CDR3 has 16 residues. Germline CDR1 SGHRS, CDR2 YFSETQ. V shed 0 bases and J shed 1 base, with 14 bases lying between them. This CDR3 reads CASSLVIGPASYEQYF. CDR3 coding DNA: TGCGCCAGCAGCTTGGTGATCGGGCCAGCGTCCTACGAGCAGTACTTC. Full variable domain (missing parts from reference TRBV5-1 and TRBJ2-7): KAGVTQTPRYLIKTRGQQVTLSCSPISGHRSVSWYQQTPGQGLQFLFEYFSETQRNKGNFPGRFSGRQFSNSRSEMNVSTLELGDSALYLCASSLVIGPASYEQYFGPGTRLTVT.

This clone was observed a few times. CDR3 nucleotides: TGTGCCAGCAGGATGGGACAGTACTACGAGCAGTACTTC. Translating it yields CASRMGQYYEQYF. This rearrangement joins TRBV6-6 to TRBJ2-7, with 7 nucleotides matching TRBD1. The CDR3 contains 13 residues. The germline gives CDR1 MNHNY, CDR2 SVGAGI (reference sequence). Trimming removed 6 bases from V and 3 bases from J; junction bases left unmatched: 5.

This clone occurred a few times. This chain uses TRBV9 with TRBJ2-2; 7 bases fit TRBD1. V gave up 9 bases and J gave up 3 bases; unmatched junction bases: 8. Germline CDR1 SGDLS, CDR2 YYNGEE. The CDR3 consists of 14 residues. The CDR3 spells CAMGQQGHTGELFF. Here the CDR3 DNA reads TGTGCCATGGGCCAACAGGGGCACACCGGGGAGCTGTTTTTT.

This clone turned up a few times. This sequence joins TRBV9 and TRBJ1-3; TRBD1 might be the D (6 bases). V dropped 1 base and J dropped 0 bases, with 11 bases sitting between them. Germline assignment: CDR1 SGDLS and CDR2 YYNGEE. This CDR3 is built from 16 residues. CDR3 sequence: CASSVSGTTSGNTIYF. The CDR3 DNA is TGTGCCAGCAGCGTAAGTGGGACAACCTCTGGAAACACCATATATTTT.

This chain connects TRBV18 to TRBJ2-7; D might be TRBD2 (6 bases). The V end was cut by 1 base, the J end by 6 bases, with 10 bases between. This CDR3 has 13 residues. The germline V gene encodes CDR1 KGHSH and CDR2 LQKENI. Written as DNA, the CDR3 is TGTGCCAGCTCACCACGGAGGGATGGCGAGCAGTACTTC. Translation: CASSPRRDGEQYF.

V and J are TRBV3-1 (or the pseudogene TRBV3-2) and TRBJ2-4, with no clear D. CDR3 length: 16 residues. Trimming shortened V by 0 bases and J by 3 bases, and 12 bases separated the two germline ends. Germline values: CDR1 LGHDT, CDR2 YNNKEL (reference sequence). The CDR3, as DNA: TGTGCCAGCAGCCAAGAAGAAAGGGCCCTCAAAAACATTCAGTACTTC. This encodes CASSQEERALKNIQYF.

This chain connects TRBV7-9 to TRBJ2-1; TRBD2 is a possible D gene (7 bases). This CDR3 spans 14 amino acids. Germline CDR1 reads SEHNR; CDR2 reads FQNEAQ (reference sequence). Trimming took off 10 bases at V and 9 bases at J, with 22 bases between the two ends. CDR3 DNA sequence: TGTGCCACCGTAAAGGCGGGGGCGGCGGGTGAGCAGTTCTTC. Its translation: CATVKAGAAGEQFF.

The chain employs TRBV3-1 (or the pseudogene TRBV3-2) and TRBJ2-5; D is uncertain. The V end lost 1 base, the J end lost 2 bases, and 5 bases lay between the germline ends. The V gene's germline CDR1 is LGHDT and CDR2 YNNKEL (reference sequence). The CDR3 totals 13 residues. In nucleotides, the CDR3 is TGTGCCAGCAGCCAAGGGGTTCAAGAGACCCAGTACTTC. It codes for CASSQGVQETQYF.

This clone was detected only a few times. V gene TRBV2 combines with J gene TRBJ2-5; TRBD2 matches 10 bases. The V segment lost 9 bases and the J segment 4 bases; nucleotides outside the gene matches: 8. Germline CDR1 reads SNHLY; CDR2 reads FYNNEI. The CDR3 consists of 14 residues. The CDR3, as DNA: TGTGCCAGAGGGGCGACTAGCGGGTCAGAGACCCAGTACTTC. Protein sequence: CARGATSGSETQYF. The whole variable domain, remainder taken from reference TRBV2 and TRBJ2-5, is EPEVTQTPSHQVTQMGQEVILRCVPISNHLYFYWYRQILGQKVEFLVSFYNNEISEKSEIFDDQFSVERPDGSNFTLKIRSTKLEDSAMYFCARGATSGSETQYFGPGTRLLVL.

The chain employs TRBV7-9 and TRBJ2-1, with no clear D. The V end was cut by 3 bases, the J end by 10 bases, with 16 bases between. This CDR3 is built from 14 residues. The germline gives CDR1 SEHNR, CDR2 FQNEAQ (reference sequence). The CDR3 reads CASSFETQKSEQFF. CDR3 DNA sequence: TGTGCCAGCAGCTTTGAGACGCAAAAGTCGGAGCAGTTCTTC. Complete variable domain (other parts from reference TRBV7-9 and TRBJ2-1): DTGVSQNPRHKITKRGQNVTFRCDPISEHNRLYWYRQTLGQGPEFLTYFQNEAQLEKSRLLSDRFSAERPKGSFSTLEIQRTEQGDSAMYLCASSFETQKSEQFFGPGTRLTVL.